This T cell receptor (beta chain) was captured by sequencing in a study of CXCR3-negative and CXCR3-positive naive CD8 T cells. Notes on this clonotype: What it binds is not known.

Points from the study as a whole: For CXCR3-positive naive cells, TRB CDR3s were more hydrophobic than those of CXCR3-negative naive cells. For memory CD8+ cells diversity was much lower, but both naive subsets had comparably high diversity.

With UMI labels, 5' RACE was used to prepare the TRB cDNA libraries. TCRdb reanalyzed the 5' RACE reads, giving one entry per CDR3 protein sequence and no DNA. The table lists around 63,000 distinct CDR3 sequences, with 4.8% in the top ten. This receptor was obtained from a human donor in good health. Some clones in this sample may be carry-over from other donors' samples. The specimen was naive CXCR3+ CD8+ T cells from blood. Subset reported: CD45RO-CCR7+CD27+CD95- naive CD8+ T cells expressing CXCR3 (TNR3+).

The CDR3 is CASSQAGGRVTEAFF. V is TRBV4-1 and J is TRBJ1-1. Germline lookup yields CDR1 MGHRA and CDR2 YSYEKL. This CDR3 contains 15 residues.